These 25 T cell receptor beta chains share one sample of origin, sequenced in a study of cytomegalovirus exposure and HLA in healthy donors. Using immunoSEQ multiplex PCR, the repertoire was profiled, and TCRdb retains in-frame clones only, with some absent. Of roughly 330,000 clones listed, about nine tenths are singletons. Sequencing was performed on PBMCs. The receptors stem from a woman aged 25 to 39 in good health and CMV-seropositive.

The chain has TRBV9 and TRBJ2-1, with 7 positions matching TRBD2. The V gene end was trimmed by 3 bases and the J gene end by 15 bases; junction bases not matched to a gene: 9. Germline loops: CDR1 SGDLS, CDR2 YYNGEE. The length of the CDR3 is 12 residues. The CDR3 loop is CASSGDGLVLFF. The CDR3 DNA sequence: TGTGCCAGCAGCGGTGACGGACTAGTACTGTTCTTC.

The gene calls are TRBV6-5 and TRBJ1-4; possibly TRBD1 for D (5 bases). The CDR3 is 16 residues long. The germline V and J ends were trimmed by 2 bases and 3 bases, with 13 bases remaining between them. Germline-derived CDR1 and CDR2 are MNHEY and SVGAGI. The CDR3 sequence: CASSYRKTDSNEKLFF. As DNA, the CDR3 is TGTGCCAGCAGTTACCGGAAGACAGACTCTAATGAAAAACTGTTTTTT.

This clone is a singleton in its sample. The rearrangement joins TRBV30 to TRBJ2-1, with D possibly TRBD1 on 5 matching bases. Germline V CDR1 and CDR2: GTSNPN, SVGIG (reference sequence). The length of the CDR3 is 16 residues. Trimming left V 3 bases short and J 0 bases short, with 15 bases between. Here the CDR3 reads CAWRSWTPGSYNEQFF. The CDR3 DNA follows: TGTGCCTGGAGAAGTTGGACACCAGGCTCCTACAATGAGCAGTTCTTC. The whole variable domain, filled in from reference TRBV30 and TRBJ2-1, reads SQTIHQWPATLVQPVGSPLSLECTVEGTSNPNLYWYRQAAGRGLQLLFYSVGIGQISSEVPQNLSASRPQDRQFILSSKKLLLSDSGFYLCAWRSWTPGSYNEQFFGPGTRLTVL.

V is TRBV10-3 and J is TRBJ2-7, with 12 bases fitting TRBD2. CDR3 length: 16 residues. With V trimmed by 2 bases and J by 3 bases, 5 bases remained unmatched. Germline V gene sequence: CDR1 ENHRY, CDR2 SYGVKD. CDR3 nucleotides: TGTGCCATCAGTGAGCTAAGACTAGCGGGAGTCTACGAGCAGTACTTC. As protein: CAISELRLAGVYEQYF.

The chain links TRBV7-2 to TRBJ2-1, with 9 bases that match TRBD2. This CDR3 is built from 14 residues. Losses at the gene ends were 3 bases for V and 6 bases for J; bases not matched to a gene: 3. Germline CDR1 SGHTA, CDR2 FQGNSA. CDR3 bases: TGTGCCAGCAGCTTGACTAGCGGAGTCAATGAGCAGTTCTTC. It encodes CASSLTSGVNEQFF.

This sequence joins TRBV28 and TRBJ2-7; no clear D gene. Germline V gene lookup returns CDR1 MDHEN and CDR2 SYDVKM. Trimming left V 2 bases short and J 3 bases short, with 17 bases between. The CDR3 is 16 residues long. The CDR3 bases are TGTGCCAGCAGTTTACATCGTACCCCTGAGGTCTACGAGCAGTACTTC. Its translation is CASSLHRTPEVYEQYF.

The chain employs TRBV4-1 and TRBJ2-3; 7 nucleotides match TRBD1. This CDR3 comprises 14 residues. V dropped 1 base and J dropped 6; count of bases not matched to a gene: 4. Germline lookup yields CDR1 MGHRA and CDR2 YSYEKL. The CDR3 spells CASSQGGQSDTQYF. The CDR3 bases are TGCGCCAGCAGCCAAGGGGGACAGTCGGATACGCAGTATTTT.

There are a few counts of this clone. V is TRBV5-1 and J is TRBJ2-7; D gene unclear. The germline gives CDR1 SGHRS, CDR2 YFSETQ. The V gene lost 0 bases and the J gene lost 3 bases, with 7 bases spanning the gap. The CDR3 length is 13 residues. In DNA, the CDR3 is TGCGCCAGCAGCTTGGGGCAGGACTACGAGCAGTACTTC. It encodes CASSLGQDYEQYF. The full variable domain, its missing parts supplied by reference TRBV5-1 and TRBJ2-7, is KAGVTQTPRYLIKTRGQQVTLSCSPISGHRSVSWYQQTPGQGLQFLFEYFSETQRNKGNFPGRFSGRQFSNSRSEMNVSTLELGDSALYLCASSLGQDYEQYFGPGTRLTVT.

The rearrangement uses TRBV9 and TRBJ1-6; 7 nucleotides agree with TRBD1. Germline V gene data show CDR1 as SGDLS and CDR2 as YYNGEE. The length of the CDR3 is 15 residues. V lost 4 bases and J lost 9; bases outside the gene matches: 10. As DNA, the CDR3 is TGTGCCAGCAGCCCAGAGGGGGCGCGCGGTTCACCCCTCCACTTT. Its translation: CASSPEGARGSPLHF.

The chain recombines TRBV5-1 with TRBJ1-5; TRBD1 agrees at 8 bases. Trimming removed 4 bases from V and 1 base from J; junction bases left unmatched: 7. CDR3 length: 16 residues. Germline V CDR1 and CDR2: SGHRS, YFSETQ. CDR3 DNA sequence: TGCGCCAGCAGCCCAGGGACAGGCAGAAGCAATCAGCCCCAGCATTTT. Protein sequence: CASSPGTGRSNQPQHF.

The rearrangement joins TRBV4-2 to TRBJ1-6, with a possible D match to TRBD1 (5 bases). The CDR3 spans 18 residues. The germline V gene encodes CDR1 LGHNA and CDR2 YNFKEQ. V was pared by 0 bases and J by 0 bases, with 12 bases between. CDR3 sequence: CASSQDLTVSSYNSPLHF. The CDR3 DNA follows: TGTGCCAGCAGCCAAGACCTGACAGTCTCCTCCTATAATTCACCCCTCCACTTT.

The V call is TRBV7-6, the J call TRBJ2-7; 7 bases are a match to TRBD2. The CDR3 length is 12 residues. The ends lost 5 bases at V and 7 bases at J; junction bases unmatched: 5. In germline, CDR1 is SGHVS, CDR2 FNYEAQ. The CDR3 loop reads CASSADGGEQYF. The CDR3 nucleotides read TGTGCCAGCAGCGCGGACGGGGGGGAGCAGTACTTC.

The chain carries TRBV28 and TRBJ1-6; D gene uncertain. This CDR3 contains 16 residues. Germline V lookup: CDR1 MDHEN, CDR2 SYDVKM. Deletions cut 4 bases from V and 0 bases from J, with 10 bases between. DNA for the CDR3: TGTGCCAGCAGTTATTCAGCGGGCTCCTATAATTCACCCCTCCACTTT. This gives the protein CASSYSAGSYNSPLHF.

The J gene is TRBJ2-5, the V gene TRBV11-2; TRBD2 is a possible D gene (6 bases). Germline V gene lookup returns CDR1 SGHAT and CDR2 FQNNGV. The CDR3 covers 13 residues. With 4 bases removed from V and 6 bases from J, the gap between germline ends came to 12 bases. CDR3 DNA: TGTGCCAGCAGCTCGGGACTTCTGCAGACCCAGTACTTC. Its protein product is CASSSGLLQTQYF.

This sequence joins TRBV6-6 and TRBJ1-4, with no clear D. The CDR3 sequence is 11 residues long. Looked up from germline, CDR1 is MNHNY and CDR2 is SVGAGI (reference sequence). Trimming removed 5 bases at V and 8 bases at J, with 6 bases between. CDR3 DNA sequence: TGTGCCAGCAGTAACTTGGAAAAACTGTTTTTT. Its protein product is CASSNLEKLFF.

The J gene is TRBJ2-7, the V gene TRBV28, with a weak D call TRBD2 (7 bases). CDR3 size: 14 residues. Deletions cut 3 bases from V and 7 bases from J, with 16 bases between. CDR1 and CDR2 (germline): MDHEN, SYDVKM. The CDR3 DNA follows: TGTGCCAGCAGTTTTGCGGGGGCTTCGAGGGAGCAGTACTTC. It encodes CASSFAGASREQYF.

This clone was observed a single time. The chain carries TRBV11-2 and TRBJ1-1; no definite D call. Trimming pared 4 bases from V and 7 bases from J, leaving 16 bases between. The CDR3 loop spans 14 amino acids. Germline V gene sequence: CDR1 SGHAT, CDR2 FQNNGV. In nucleotides, the CDR3 is TGTGCCAGCAGCTCCGGCGCCACAGTAGATGAAGCTTTCTTT. Its translation: CASSSGATVDEAFF.

The table lists this clone with a count of one. The chain has TRBV9 and TRBJ2-1; 9 nucleotides match TRBD1. V gave up 0 bases and J gave up 10 bases; unmatched junction bases: 8. There are 15 residues in the CDR3. CDR1 and CDR2 from the germline V gene are SGDLS and YYNGEE. CDR3 region: CASSVDRGRLAEQFF. CDR3 in DNA: TGTGCCAGCAGCGTAGACAGGGGGCGACTTGCAGAGCAGTTCTTC.

The chain recombines TRBV29-1 with TRBJ2-7, with 8 bases fitting TRBD1. The CDR3 has 13 amino acids. Germline V lookup: CDR1 SQVTM, CDR2 ANQGSEA. The J segment lost 3 bases and the V segment lost 5 bases, leaving 6 bases of the junction unmatched. CDR3 nucleotide sequence: TGCAGCGTTCCGGGACAGGCCTACTACGAGCAGTACTTC. It specifies CSVPGQAYYEQYF.

The V and J genes are TRBV19 and TRBJ2-7; 10 positions match TRBD2. With 1 base clipped from V and 4 bases from J, the junction kept 10 bases outside the gene matches. Germline V CDR1 and CDR2: LNHDA, SQIVND (reference sequence). There are 17 residues in the CDR3. The CDR3 here is CASSIASGGPRGYEQYF. In nucleotides, the CDR3 is TGTGCCAGTAGTATAGCTAGCGGGGGCCCTCGAGGGTACGAGCAGTACTTC.

Note on this clone: The sample carries other DNA sequences with the same CDR3. The chain recombines TRBV28 with TRBJ1-2, with D uncertain. V was shortened by 4 bases and J by 4 bases, with 7 bases between the two germline ends. Looked up from germline, CDR1 is MDHEN and CDR2 is SYDVKM. This CDR3 contains 12 residues. The CDR3 DNA is TGTGCCAGCAGTTCCGGAACCTATGGCTACACCTTC. It yields the protein CASSSGTYGYTF.

The V and J genes are TRBV15 and TRBJ2-1; TRBD2 might be the D (6 bases). There are 15 residues in the CDR3. V gave up 0 bases and J gave up 5 bases, with 11 bases separating them. Looked up from germline, CDR1 is LNHNV and CDR2 is YYDKDF (reference sequence). The CDR3 DNA follows: TGTGCCACCAGCAGAGAGGGGGGAGCCAACAATGAGCAGTTCTTC. Protein: CATSREGGANNEQFF.

The count of this clone is one. V and J are TRBV5-6 and TRBJ2-1; possible D gene TRBD2, 6 bases. The CDR3 has 16 amino acids. V was clipped by 4 bases and J by 3 bases, with 17 bases between them. CDR1 SGHDT and CDR2 YYEEEE come from the germline V gene. For the CDR3, the DNA is TGTGCCAGCAGCAACACCGGGACCGGGGGCTACAATGAGCAGTTCTTC. It yields the protein CASSNTGTGGYNEQFF.

The V and J genes are TRBV15 and TRBJ2-7; a weak D match, TRBD1 (5 bases). V was pared by 4 bases and J by 4 bases, with 14 bases between. CDR3 length: 14 residues. Germline CDR1 reads LNHNV; CDR2 reads YYDKDF (reference sequence). The CDR3: CATSTQKGHYEQYF. DNA for the CDR3: TGTGCCACCAGCACCCAAAAGGGGCATTACGAGCAGTACTTC.

V and J are TRBV11-1 and TRBJ2-5, with 11 bases aligning to TRBD2. V trimming: 4 bases; J trimming: 0 bases; junction bases outside the gene matches: 13. CDR1 is SGHAT, CDR2 FQDESV, per germline (reference sequence). This CDR3 contains 19 residues. The CDR3 DNA sequence: TGTGCCAGCAGCTGGGGGGGGACTAGCGGCACGCCGTACCAAGAGACCCAGTACTTC. Residues: CASSWGGTSGTPYQETQYF.